The T cell receptor beta chain described here comes from a study of blood T cell repertoires in COVID-19. At the level of the study: T cells, B-cell-depleted T cells, or PBMCs provided the cDNA or gDNA that served as material.

Germline values: CDR1 SGHNT, CDR2 YYREEE (reference sequence). There are 14 residues in the CDR3. Trimming shortened V by 5 bases and J by 1 base, and 9 bases separated the two germline ends. Per the study methods: Scientists estimated how many nucleated cells there were by amplifying reference gene primers. Profiling relied on immunoSEQ multiplex PCR, and the TCRdb table lists in-frame clones only, not all of them. V, J and clone size are taken as reported in that table, and D and trimming were inferred from the DNA itself. The sample includes 130,000 or so clones, around four fifths of them seen just once. In its sample, this clone was seen a few times.

The receptor was isolated from a human donor in a cohort sampled during active COVID-19. Sample: peripheral blood. The chain combines TRBV5-4 with TRBJ2-2; D remains ambiguous. CDR3 nucleotides: TGTGCCAGCAGGCCGGAGCTGAACACCGGGGAGCTGTTTTTT. Its protein is CASRPELNTGELFF. Supplemented by reference TRBV5-4 and TRBJ2-2, the full variable domain reads ETGVTQSPTHLIKTRGQQVTLRCSSQSGHNTVSWYQQALGQGPQFIFQYYREEENGRGNFPPRFSGLQFPNYSSELNVNALELDDSALYLCASRPELNTGELFFGEGSRLTVL.